Following are 3 T cell receptor beta chains from one sample sequenced in a study of early T cells in non-severe SARS-CoV-2 infection. One entry per CDR3 protein results from TCRdb running MiXCR on the 5' RACE reads. The table shows around 20,000 distinct CDR3 sequences, with less than 5% occurring only once. Sequencing input: whole blood. All receptors derive from an adult who was a healthcare worker with PCR-confirmed SARS-CoV-2 infection or an uninfected control (not recorded which).

V is TRBV29-1 and J is TRBJ2-1, with TRBD1 identical over 7 bases. CDR1 is SQVTM and CDR2 is ANQGSEA in the germline V gene. This CDR3 is built from 12 residues. V was pared by 7 bases and J by 8 bases, with 8 bases of the junction left unmatched. The CDR3 reads CSAHRGRDEQFF. CDR3 nucleotides: TGCAGCGCTCACAGGGGCCGGGATGAGCAGTTCTTC.

This clonotype was recorded at least ten times. The chain uses TRBV7-2 and TRBJ2-1, with 8 bases that match TRBD2. The CDR3 sequence is 16 residues long. The trim removed 4 bases at V and 3 bases at J, leaving 8 bases unmatched. Germline-derived CDR1 and CDR2 are SGHTA and FQGNSA. CDR3 nucleotides: TGTGCCAGCAGCTCCTATGCACTAGCGGACTACAATGAGCAGTTCTTC. Amino acids: CASSSYALADYNEQFF.

This clonotype was seen repeatedly, ten times or more. The chain uses TRBV5-1 and TRBJ1-4; possibly TRBD1 for D (6 bases). In germline, CDR1 is SGHRS, CDR2 YFSETQ. Trimming removed 1 base from V and 4 bases from J, with 11 bases in between. The CDR3 spans 15 residues. The CDR3: CASSLRQGSNEKLFF. The CDR3 DNA is TGCGCCAGCAGCTTGAGGCAGGGGAGTAATGAAAAACTGTTTTTT.